This record covers a single TCR beta chain. The antigen remains undetermined. The data originate from a study of T cells expressing NK-cell markers. TCR beta libraries carry UMIs added by 5'RACE template switching. TCRdb re-analyzed the 5' RACE reads; it lists each CDR3 protein once, without DNA. This sample's clone table lists 500,000 or so distinct CDR3 sequences. General study findings and limits: The CD3+CD56-NKG2C+ fraction of a few donors was likewise dominated by these clonotypes. A handful of donors carried dominant NKG2C+ clonotypes that made up roughly 1.0-7.5% of their CD8+ T cells.

The CDR3 spans 13 residues. This sequence was found in a man aged 18 to 29 in good health. The V call is TRBV12-3 or TRBV12-4, the J call TRBJ2-5; TCRdb picks TRBD1, but there is no DNA to check that call. Sequencing was done on a sample of blood T cells: a sorted CD56 or NKG2C T cell subset, CD4+ or CD8+ T cells, or bulk PBMC T cells (not recorded which). The CDR3 region is CASGLDSQETQYF.